This entry lists 9 T cell receptor beta chains sequenced from one sample in a study of tumor and adjacent non-tumor tissue in lung cancer. The library came from three nested PCR rounds adapted from ARM-PCR protocols. TCRdb reprocessed the multiplex PCR reads via MiXCR and lists one record per CDR3 protein. The sample carries 90,000 to 100,000 distinct CDR3 sequences, about 80% recorded once. This sample's RNA came from whole unsorted tissue. This non-tumor lung sample came from over 3 cm beyond the tumor edge. Source material: distant non-tumor lung tissue. These TCRs come from a man in his sixties with small cell lung cancer.

About this clonotype: At one end the junction does not follow the germline gene, possibly because of a read error. The CDR3 spells CASSLEYGGEHYF. The CDR3 DNA reads TGTGCCAGCAGCTTAGAGTACGGGGGAGAGCACTACTTC. The V and J genes are TRBV11-2 and TRBJ2-7, with a weak D call TRBD2 (6 bases). CDR1 and CDR2 (germline): SGHAT, FQNNGV. CDR3 length equals 13 residues.

Regarding this clonotype: The conserved closing phenylalanine or tryptophan is absent in this CDR3, likely reflecting a read error. The J gene is TRBJ2-2, the V gene TRBV12-3 or TRBV12-4, with 7 bases matching TRBD1. CDR3 size: 15 residues. The CDR3 region is CASSYSGTDTGELFL. The CDR3 coding sequence is TGTGCTAGCAGTTACTCTGGGACAGACACCGGGGAGCTGTTTTTA.

The chain carries TRBV5-4 and TRBJ1-6; D not resolved. In germline, CDR1 is SGHNT, CDR2 YYREEE (reference sequence). V was cut by 4 bases and J by 17 bases, with 22 bases left in between. The CDR3 contains 14 residues. The CDR3 DNA is TGTGCCAGCAGCCCTGATATGGGAAGATTCCCCATCCACTTT. This encodes CASSPDMGRFPIHF.

The chain uses TRBV5-1 and TRBJ2-1, with a tentative D call TRBD2 (6 bases). Germline CDR1 reads SGHRS; CDR2 reads YFSETQ. This CDR3 region has 16 residues. The ends were cut back, 5 bases at V and 9 bases at J, with 24 bases in the middle. CDR3 DNA: TGCGCCAGCAGATTGCGTTCGGGAGTTAGTAATGGTGAGCAGTTCTTC. Its protein product is CASRLRSGVSNGEQFF. The variable domain in full, with the rest retrieved from reference TRBV5-1 and TRBJ2-1, is KAGVTQTPRYLIKTRGQQVTLSCSPISGHRSVSWYQQTPGQGLQFLFEYFSETQRNKGNFPGRFSGRQFSNSRSEMNVSTLELGDSALYLCASRLRSGVSNGEQFFGPGTRLTVL.

V and J are TRBV6-5 and TRBJ2-7, with 7 bases aligning to TRBD1. V lost 5 bases to trimming and J lost 5 bases; unmatched junction nucleotides: 18. The CDR3 spans 17 residues. Germline CDR1 MNHEY, CDR2 SVGAGI. CDR3 sequence reads: CASSHHPSLGDSDEQYF. CDR3 bases: TGTGCCAGCAGTCATCACCCCTCCTTGGGGGACAGTGACGAGCAGTACTTC.

This chain uses TRBV29-1 with TRBJ2-3; 9 bases align to TRBD2. Germline values: CDR1 SQVTM, CDR2 ANQGSEA. The CDR3 runs 13 residues. CDR3 DNA: TGCAGGGGACTAGCACACGGCACAGATGTGCAGTATTTT. It specifies CRGLAHGTDVQYF.

A note on this clonotype: The junction and the germline gene differ at one end; a read error may be behind it. The V call is TRBV5-4, the J call TRBJ2-1, with D unresolved. In germline, CDR1 is SGHNT, CDR2 YYREEE (reference sequence). The CDR3 totals 14 residues. The CDR3 coding sequence is TGTGCCAGCAAAGCTGGCGGCCTCTTGGATGATCAGTTCTTC. It encodes CASKAGGLLDDQFF.

In regard to this clonotype: Compared with germline, one end of the junction differs, possibly owing to a read error. CDR3 protein: CTSSQDRGRRNQPQHF. The CDR3 nucleotides are TGCACCAGCAGTCAAGATCGAGGGCGGCGCAATCAGCCCCAGCATTTT. This chain links TRBV4-1 with TRBJ1-5; unclear D gene. CDR3 length: 16 amino acids. Germline values: CDR1 MGHRA, CDR2 YSYEKL.

The chain is built from TRBV7-9 and TRBJ2-5; 7 bases line up with TRBD2. The CDR3 loop spans 19 amino acids. Losses at the gene ends were 5 bases for V and 10 bases for J; bases not matched to a gene: 28. CDR1 SEHNR and CDR2 FQNEAQ come from the germline V gene (reference sequence). This chain's CDR3 is CASSPPQGGGLAEGPDQYF. CDR3 sequence (DNA): TGTGCCAGCAGCCCTCCCCAGGGTGGCGGGCTAGCGGAAGGGCCGGACCAGTACTTC.